This T cell receptor beta chain was profiled in a study of TIL therapy for anti-PD-1-resistant metastatic lung cancer. The wider study: Median tumor PD-L1 proportion score was roughly 5.4%. By whole-exome sequencing, median non-synonymous tumor mutation burden was less than 1.6 mutations per megabase.

CDR3 size: 15 residues. V lost 5 bases and J lost 2; bases outside the gene matches: 4. Germline CDR1 and CDR2: MNHEY and SVGEGT. Points from the study as a whole: Many TIL product clones were absent from baseline tumor, suggesting clonal contraction.

A remark on this clone: The target antigen is unknown.

Time point reported: pre-treatment sample, taken before nivolumab and TIL therapy. Most excised metastases sampled were pleural nodules or supraclavicular lymph nodes. This was the immunoSEQ v3 assay. TCRdb keeps only in-frame clones here, not all; method: immunoSEQ multiplex PCR. The sample shows several thousand clones, approximately 71% of them seen only once. The chain uses TRBV6-2 or TRBV6-3 and TRBJ1-5, with TRBD1 matching over 9 bases. The sample consisted of tumor tissue, taken at baseline. This sequence was found in a person aged 30 to 80 with non-small cell lung cancer. Written as DNA, the CDR3 is TGTGCCAGCAGTCGAGACAGGGGGGGCAATCAGCCCCAGCATTTT. The encoded protein is CASSRDRGGNQPQHF.